The rows below give T cell receptor beta chains drawn from one sample of a study of monozygotic twins with inflammatory bowel disease. TCRdb reprocessed the 5' RACE reads, keeping one entry per CDR3 protein, no DNA. This sample's table reports fewer than 200,000 distinct CDR3 sequences. The sequencing sample was made of blood. These receptors came from a human donor with ulcerative colitis or Crohn's disease, or a healthy co-twin of an affected twin (not recorded which). CDR3s include the opening cysteine and the closing phenylalanine or tryptophan. Fields, in order: J gene, V gene, CDR3 protein.

>TRBJ2-5|TRBV24-1
CATSDPRGQGQETQYF
>TRBJ2-7|TRBV28
CASRKQGDYEQYF
>TRBJ2-1|TRBV20-1
CSARTGTSVINEQFF
>TRBJ2-1|TRBV5-1
CASSPGTSGYNEQFF
>TRBJ2-1|TRBV6-5
CASSYYRGNEQFF
>TRBJ1-5|TRBV20-1
CSAPQGIGQPQHF
>TRBJ1-3|TRBV7-6
CASSLTQGYFSGNTIYF
>TRBJ2-3|TRBV28
CTSSVGAETDTQYF
>TRBJ2-7|TRBV28
CASSSIADRDYEQYF
>TRBJ2-1|TRBV4-1
CASSPFPVGGTSSYNEQFF